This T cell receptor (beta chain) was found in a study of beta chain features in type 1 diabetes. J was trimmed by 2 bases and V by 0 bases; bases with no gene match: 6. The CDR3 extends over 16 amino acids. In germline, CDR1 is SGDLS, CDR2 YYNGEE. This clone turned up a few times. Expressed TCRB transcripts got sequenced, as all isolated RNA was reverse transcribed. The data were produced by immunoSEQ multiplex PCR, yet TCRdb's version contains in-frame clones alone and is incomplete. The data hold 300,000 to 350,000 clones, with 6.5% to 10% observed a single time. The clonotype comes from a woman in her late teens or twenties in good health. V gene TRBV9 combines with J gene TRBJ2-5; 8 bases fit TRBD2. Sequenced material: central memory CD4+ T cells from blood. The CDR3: CASSVGLAGLQETQYF. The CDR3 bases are TGTGCCAGCAGCGTAGGTTTAGCGGGACTACAAGAGACCCAGTACTTC.